One sample yielded the 28 T cell receptor beta chains listed below, sequenced in a study of T cell responses to AZD1222 COVID-19 vaccine. Here immunoSEQ multiplex PCR was the method, and the copy in TCRdb shows in-frame clones only, minus some. Here the sample spans approximately 120,000 clones, about 88% being singletons. The source material was peripheral blood, sampled on day 0 of AZD1222 vaccination. These receptors came from an adult in good health.

The V call is TRBV27, the J call TRBJ2-1; D call uncertain. CDR1 MNHEY and CDR2 SMNVEV come from the germline V gene (reference sequence). The CDR3 length is 13 residues. V was shortened by 6 bases and J by 8 bases, with 14 bases between the two germline ends. The CDR3 loop reads CASSNAVFDEQFF. The CDR3 DNA follows: TGTGCCAGCAGCAACGCGGTGTTCGATGAGCAGTTCTTC.

The chain has TRBV5-1 and TRBJ2-5; 8 bases map to TRBD1. V lost 4 bases to trimming and J lost 1 base; unmatched junction nucleotides: 6. The CDR3 length is 15 residues. CDR1 and CDR2 from the germline V gene are SGHRS and YFSETQ. The DNA for the CDR3 is TGCGCCAGCAGCGCCTTGACAGGGGCCCAAGAGACCCAGTACTTC. This translates into CASSALTGAQETQYF. Full variable domain (remainder filled in from reference TRBV5-1 and TRBJ2-5): KAGVTQTPRYLIKTRGQQVTLSCSPISGHRSVSWYQQTPGQGLQFLFEYFSETQRNKGNFPGRFSGRQFSNSRSEMNVSTLELGDSALYLCASSALTGAQETQYFGPGTRLLVL.

The V and J genes are TRBV3-1 (or the pseudogene TRBV3-2) and TRBJ2-7; D gene unclear. The CDR3 has 13 residues. CDR1 LGHDT and CDR2 YNNKEL come from the germline V gene (reference sequence). Deletions cut 0 bases from V and 4 bases from J, with 7 bases between. The CDR3 DNA reads as TGTGCCAGCAGCCAAGAGACGGGTTACGAGCAGTACTTC. Translating it yields CASSQETGYEQYF.

The chain uses TRBV13 and TRBJ2-7; weak D call: TRBD1 (5 bases). The V and J ends lost 5 bases and 2 bases respectively, with 10 bases between them. Germline assignment: CDR1 PRHDT and CDR2 FYEKMQ (reference sequence). The CDR3 runs 13 residues. The CDR3 region is CASSATVTYEQYF. For the CDR3, the DNA is TGTGCCAGCAGCGCGACAGTGACCTACGAGCAGTACTTC.

J is TRBJ2-7 and V is TRBV7-2; tentative D call: TRBD1 (6 bases). CDR1 is SGHTA and CDR2 is FQGNSA in the germline V gene. V was cut by 1 base and J by 6 bases, with 13 bases left in between. There are 14 residues in the CDR3. This CDR3 reads CASSLVGGSGEQYF. The CDR3 region has the DNA TGTGCCAGCAGCTTAGTTGGGGGCAGTGGCGAGCAGTACTTC.

The gene calls are TRBV27 and TRBJ1-1, with D uncertain. The CDR3 sequence is 13 residues long. The germline V gene has CDR1 MNHEY and CDR2 SMNVEV (reference sequence). Trimming took off 9 bases at V and 8 bases at J, with 19 bases between the two ends. The CDR3 sequence is CASRASGDLEAFF. Here the CDR3 DNA reads TGTGCCAGTCGGGCCTCGGGAGATTTGGAAGCTTTCTTT.

CDR3 sequence: CASRQGGRGYTF. CDR3 DNA: TGTGCCAGCAGACAGGGGGGACGGGGCTACACCTTC. The chain joins TRBV6-5 to TRBJ1-2; TRBD1 aligns across 8 bases. Germline V CDR1 and CDR2: MNHEY, SVGAGI. The trim removed 6 bases at V and 8 bases at J, leaving 5 bases unmatched. There are 12 residues in the CDR3.

The genes are TRBV20-1 and TRBJ2-2; D unclear. This CDR3 spans 13 amino acids. From germline, CDR1 is DFQATT and CDR2 SNEGSKA (reference sequence). Between the trimmed V and J ends, which lost 3 bases and 4 bases, there was a span of 9 bases. The CDR3 protein is CSASLVATGELFF. The DNA for the CDR3 is TGCAGTGCTAGTCTAGTAGCCACCGGGGAGCTGTTTTTT.

This chain connects TRBV2 to TRBJ1-5; possibly TRBD1 for D (6 bases). V was pared by 6 bases and J by 1 base, with 13 bases between. The CDR3 consists of 15 residues. Germline lookup yields CDR1 SNHLY and CDR2 FYNNEI. The CDR3 coding sequence is TGTGCCAGCAGGTACAGGGAATTCAGCAATCAGCCCCAGCATTTT. Translating gives CASRYREFSNQPQHF.

This sequence joins TRBV6-5 and TRBJ2-3; maybe TRBD1 (5 bases). The germline gives CDR1 MNHEY, CDR2 SVGAGI. CDR3 length equals 15 residues. The V and J ends lost 4 bases and 6 bases respectively, with 17 bases between them. The chain's CDR3 is CASSSPDTGVDTQYF. As DNA, the CDR3 is TGTGCCAGCAGTTCGCCGGACACCGGAGTTGATACGCAGTATTTT.

The chain links TRBV5-1 to TRBJ1-4, with 7 bases fitting TRBD1. The germline CDR1 and CDR2 sequences are SGHRS and YFSETQ. The CDR3 has 14 amino acids. The V and J ends lost 6 bases and 2 bases, in that order; junction bases with no gene match: 4. This CDR3 reads CASKLTGTNEKLFF. Here the CDR3 DNA reads TGCGCCAGCAAACTGACAGGGACTAATGAAAAACTGTTTTTT.

This clone was found a few times. The chain joins TRBV11-3 to TRBJ1-4, with D possibly TRBD1 on 6 matching bases. Trimming shortened V by 5 bases and J by 8 bases, and 24 bases separated the two germline ends. The CDR3 has 17 residues. In germline, CDR1 is SGHNT, CDR2 YENEEA. The CDR3 DNA reads as TGTGCCAGCAGCACCGGACAATTCGGAAAACAGGGAGAAAAACTGTTTTTT. Translation gives CASSTGQFGKQGEKLFF. Drawing the rest from reference TRBV11-3 and TRBJ1-4, the complete variable domain is EAGVVQSPRYKIIEKKQPVAFWCNPISGHNTLYWYLQNLGQGPELLIRYENEEAVDDSQLPKDRFSAERLKGVDSTLKIQPAELGDSAVYLCASSTGQFGKQGEKLFFGSGTQLSVL.

A single count supports this clone. The chain has TRBV21-1 and TRBJ2-7; the table's D call, TRBD2, was not checked against the DNA. TRBV21-1 is designated a pseudogene. The CDR3 totals 15 residues. CDR3 protein: CASSKNRTSGYEQYF. In DNA, the CDR3 is TGTGCCAGCAGCAAGAACAGGACTAGCGGCTACGAGCAGTACTTC.

This clone was seen a few times. The V and J genes are TRBV13 and TRBJ1-1, with D perhaps matching TRBD1 (5 bases). Trimming shortened V by 5 bases and J by 6 bases, and 13 bases separated the two germline ends. CDR3 length: 13 residues. Germline CDR1 is PRHDT and CDR2 is FYEKMQ (reference sequence). The CDR3 nucleotides read TGTGCCAGCAGCCCGGGGGGTGGCGCTGAAGCTTTCTTT. Translated: CASSPGGGAEAFF.

The rearrangement links TRBV5-1 to TRBJ2-3; a weak D match, TRBD1 (6 bases). The germline CDR1 and CDR2 sequences are SGHRS and YFSETQ. The CDR3 length is 14 residues. Trimming removed 4 bases from V and 2 bases from J, with 11 bases in between. CDR3: CASSPGQHTDTQYF. DNA of the CDR3: TGCGCCAGCAGCCCTGGACAGCACACAGATACGCAGTATTTT.

The table lists this clone with a count of one. The genes are TRBV5-1 and TRBJ2-7, with 7 bases that match TRBD1. This CDR3 is 14 amino acids long. Trimming took 3 bases from V and 2 from J; bases not matched to a gene: 5. Germline-derived CDR1 and CDR2 are SGHRS and YFSETQ. CDR3 coding DNA: TGCGCCAGCAGCTCCGGACAGGTCCCCTACGAGCAGTACTTC. Residues: CASSSGQVPYEQYF.

V and J are TRBV6-1 and TRBJ2-1; unclear D gene. The CDR3 has 13 residues. Germline CDR1 MNHNS, CDR2 SASEGT. V lost 3 bases and J 2 bases, leaving 5 bases between the germline ends. CDR3: CASSDGPYNEQFF. The DNA of the CDR3 is TGTGCCAGCAGTGATGGTCCCTACAATGAGCAGTTCTTC.

The chain uses TRBV5-4 and TRBJ1-3; TRBD1 aligns across 10 bases. V dropped 4 bases and J dropped 1; count of bases not matched to a gene: 11. Per germline, CDR1 SGHNT and CDR2 YYREEE (reference sequence). The CDR3 extends over 18 amino acids. The CDR3 reads CASSPGTGERRSGNTIYF. For the CDR3, the DNA is TGTGCCAGCAGCCCTGGGACAGGGGAGCGGAGGTCTGGAAACACCATATATTTT.

The chain is built from TRBV24-1 and TRBJ2-2; weak D call: TRBD1 (5 bases). Germline lookup yields CDR1 KGHDR and CDR2 SFDVKD. This CDR3 has 13 amino acids. V lost 5 bases, J lost 6 bases, and 9 bases lay in between. The chain's CDR3 is CATSGVGAGELFF. The CDR3 coding sequence is TGTGCCACCAGTGGGGTAGGGGCCGGGGAGCTGTTTTTT.

The chain combines TRBV28 with TRBJ2-7, with 7 bases that match TRBD1. Germline V lookup: CDR1 MDHEN, CDR2 SYDVKM. Trimming at V came to 6 bases and at J to 4 bases, leaving 3 bases not matched to a gene. There are 12 residues in the CDR3. DNA of the CDR3: TGTGCCAGCAGAGGACAGGTTTACGAGCAGTACTTC. As protein: CASRGQVYEQYF.

This chain links TRBV3-1 (or the pseudogene TRBV3-2) with TRBJ2-7; 7 nucleotides agree with TRBD2. Losses at the gene ends were 1 base for V and 0 bases for J; bases not matched to a gene: 15. The germline CDR1 and CDR2 sequences are LGHDT and YNNKEL (reference sequence). The CDR3 has 19 amino acids. CDR3 sequence: CASSQVTLQTSHSSYEQYV. The CDR3, as DNA: TGTGCCAGCAGCCAAGTAACCCTCCAGACTAGCCATAGCTCCTACGAGCAGTACGTC.

The V gene is TRBV6-5, the J gene TRBJ1-2; a weak D match, TRBD1 (5 bases). Per germline, CDR1 MNHEY and CDR2 SVGAGI. The V and J ends lost 6 bases and 4 bases respectively, with 15 bases between them. The CDR3 covers 14 residues. In DNA form, the CDR3 reads TGTGCCAGCAGCCGTGGGCAGGGCGTCTATGGCTACACCTTC. It encodes CASSRGQGVYGYTF.

The chain joins TRBV19 to TRBJ1-3; D uncertain. This CDR3 is 17 amino acids long. Germline CDR1 is LNHDA and CDR2 is SQIVND (reference sequence). V was clipped by 7 bases and J by 0 bases, with 19 bases between them. The CDR3 sequence is CASTQLSRSASGNTIYF. The CDR3 DNA reads TGTGCCAGTACCCAACTGAGCAGATCTGCCTCTGGAAACACCATATATTTT.

The chain employs TRBV2 and TRBJ2-1; D gene ambiguous. The germline gives CDR1 SNHLY, CDR2 FYNNEI. The CDR3 spans 10 residues. Trimming took off 3 bases at V and 12 bases at J, with 6 bases between the two ends. The CDR3 loop reads CASSERAQFF. CDR3 DNA: TGTGCCAGCAGTGAGCGTGCGCAGTTCTTC.

The chain uses TRBV5-1 and TRBJ1-3, with D maybe TRBD1 (6 bases). CDR1 and CDR2 from the germline V gene are SGHRS and YFSETQ. The CDR3 consists of 14 residues. V lost 0 bases and J 2 bases, leaving 6 bases between the germline ends. The DNA of the CDR3 is TGCGCCAGCAGCTTGGACAGGGCTGGAAACACCATATATTTT. It specifies CASSLDRAGNTIYF. The full variable domain, rest sourced from reference TRBV5-1 and TRBJ1-3, is KAGVTQTPRYLIKTRGQQVTLSCSPISGHRSVSWYQQTPGQGLQFLFEYFSETQRNKGNFPGRFSGRQFSNSRSEMNVSTLELGDSALYLCASSLDRAGNTIYFGEGSWLTVV.

The rearrangement uses TRBV11-3 and TRBJ1-1; D is uncertain. The CDR3 totals 13 residues. Germline V gives CDR1 SGHNT, CDR2 YENEEA. Trimming shortened V by 1 base and J by 8 bases, and 11 bases separated the two germline ends. This chain's CDR3 is CASSLGMKAEAFF. The CDR3 nucleotides are TGTGCCAGCAGCTTAGGCATGAAGGCCGAAGCTTTCTTT.

The genes are TRBV21-1 and TRBJ1-6; TRBD1, the D gene given by the table, was not confirmed from the DNA. TRBV21-1 is annotated as a pseudogene. The CDR3 totals 15 residues. CDR3 coding DNA: TGTGCCAGCAGCCCACGGACAGGATATAATTCACCCCTCCACTTT. This encodes CASSPRTGYNSPLHF.

This clone came up a few times. CDR3 in DNA: TGCGCCAGCAGCCCAAGGGACAGCGGGTCCGACGAGCAGTACTTC. It specifies CASSPRDSGSDEQYF. This chain links TRBV5-1 with TRBJ2-7, with a weak D call TRBD1 (7 bases). V was cut by 4 bases and J by 5 bases, with 19 bases left in between. The CDR3 is 15 residues long. Germline CDR1 reads SGHRS; CDR2 reads YFSETQ.